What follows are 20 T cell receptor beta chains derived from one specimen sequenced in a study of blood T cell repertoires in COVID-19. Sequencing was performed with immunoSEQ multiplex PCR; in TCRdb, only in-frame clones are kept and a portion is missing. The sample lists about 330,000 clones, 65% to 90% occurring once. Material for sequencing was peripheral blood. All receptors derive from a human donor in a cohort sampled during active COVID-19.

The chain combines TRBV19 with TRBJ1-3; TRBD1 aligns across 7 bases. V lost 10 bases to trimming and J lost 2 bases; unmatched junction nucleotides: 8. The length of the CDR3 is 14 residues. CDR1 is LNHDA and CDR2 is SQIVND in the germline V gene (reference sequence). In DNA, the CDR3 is TGTGCCACTACTAGTACAGGGGCTGGAAACACCATATATTTT. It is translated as CATTSTGAGNTIYF. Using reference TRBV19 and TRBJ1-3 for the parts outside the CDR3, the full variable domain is DGGITQSPKYLFRKEGQNVTLSCEQNLNHDAMYWYRQDPGQGLRLIYYSQIVNDFQKGDIAEGYSVSREKKESFPLTVTSAQKNPTAFYLCATTSTGAGNTIYFGEGSWLTVV.

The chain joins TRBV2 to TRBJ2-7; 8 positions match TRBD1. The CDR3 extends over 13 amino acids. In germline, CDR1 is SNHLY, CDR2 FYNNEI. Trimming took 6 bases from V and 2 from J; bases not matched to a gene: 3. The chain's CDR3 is CASRATGAYEQYF. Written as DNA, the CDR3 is TGTGCCAGCAGAGCGACAGGGGCCTACGAGCAGTACTTC.

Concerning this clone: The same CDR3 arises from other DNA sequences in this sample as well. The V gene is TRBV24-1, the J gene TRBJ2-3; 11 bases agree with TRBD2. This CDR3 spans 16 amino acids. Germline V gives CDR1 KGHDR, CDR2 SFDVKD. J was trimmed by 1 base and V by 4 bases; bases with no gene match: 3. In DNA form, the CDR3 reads TGTGCCACCAGTGACTTACTAGCGGGGGGCACAGATACGCAGTATTTT. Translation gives CATSDLLAGGTDTQYF.

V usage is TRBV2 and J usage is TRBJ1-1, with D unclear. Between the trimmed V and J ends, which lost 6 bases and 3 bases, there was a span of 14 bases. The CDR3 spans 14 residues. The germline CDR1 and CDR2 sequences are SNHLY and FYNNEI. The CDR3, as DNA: TGTGCCAGCAGCCCCCGTTTGGTAGACACTGAAGCTTTCTTT. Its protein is CASSPRLVDTEAFF.

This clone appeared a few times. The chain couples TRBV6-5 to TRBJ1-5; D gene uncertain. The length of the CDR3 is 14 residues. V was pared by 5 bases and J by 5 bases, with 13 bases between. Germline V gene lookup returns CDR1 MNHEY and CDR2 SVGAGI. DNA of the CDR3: TGTGCCAGCAGTCCGTCCGGGAGTCATCAGCCCCAGCATTTT. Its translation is CASSPSGSHQPQHF.

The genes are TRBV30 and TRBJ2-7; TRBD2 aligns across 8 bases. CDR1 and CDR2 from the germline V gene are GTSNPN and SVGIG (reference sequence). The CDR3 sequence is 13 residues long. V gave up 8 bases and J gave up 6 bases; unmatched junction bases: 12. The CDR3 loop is CAQGTTSVGEQYF. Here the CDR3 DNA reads TGTGCCCAGGGGACGACTAGCGTGGGCGAGCAGTACTTC.

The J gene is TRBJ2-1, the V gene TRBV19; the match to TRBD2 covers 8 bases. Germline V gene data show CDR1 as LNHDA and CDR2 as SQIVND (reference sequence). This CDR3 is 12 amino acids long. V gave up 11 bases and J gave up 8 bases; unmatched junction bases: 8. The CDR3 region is CAAGREGDEQFF. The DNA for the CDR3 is TGTGCCGCCGGGAGGGAGGGCGATGAGCAGTTCTTC.

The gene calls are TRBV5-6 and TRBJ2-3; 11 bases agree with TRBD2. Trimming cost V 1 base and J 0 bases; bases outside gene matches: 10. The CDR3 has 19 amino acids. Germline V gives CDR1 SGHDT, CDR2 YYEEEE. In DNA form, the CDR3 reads TGTGCCAGCAGCTTGCTTGCTAGCGGGGGGCAACCTAGCACAGATACGCAGTATTTT. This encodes CASSLLASGGQPSTDTQYF.

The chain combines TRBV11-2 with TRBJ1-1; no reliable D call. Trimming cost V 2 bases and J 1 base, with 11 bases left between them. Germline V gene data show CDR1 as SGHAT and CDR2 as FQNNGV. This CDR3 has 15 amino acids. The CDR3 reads CASSLPEGRNTEAFF. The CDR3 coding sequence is TGTGCCAGCAGCTTACCGGAAGGGAGGAACACTGAAGCTTTCTTT.

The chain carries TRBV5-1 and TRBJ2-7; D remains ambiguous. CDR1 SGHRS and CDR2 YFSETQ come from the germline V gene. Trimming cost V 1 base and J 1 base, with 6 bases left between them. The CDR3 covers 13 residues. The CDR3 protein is CASSLTESYEQYF. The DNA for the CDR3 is TGCGCCAGCAGCTTGACAGAATCCTACGAGCAGTACTTC.

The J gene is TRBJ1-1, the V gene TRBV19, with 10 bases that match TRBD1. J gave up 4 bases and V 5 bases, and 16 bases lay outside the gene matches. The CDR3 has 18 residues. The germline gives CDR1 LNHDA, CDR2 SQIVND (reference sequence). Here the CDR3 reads CASSFKSGQGLRGTEAFF. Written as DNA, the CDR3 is TGTGCCAGTAGTTTCAAATCGGGACAGGGGCTTCGCGGCACTGAAGCTTTCTTT.

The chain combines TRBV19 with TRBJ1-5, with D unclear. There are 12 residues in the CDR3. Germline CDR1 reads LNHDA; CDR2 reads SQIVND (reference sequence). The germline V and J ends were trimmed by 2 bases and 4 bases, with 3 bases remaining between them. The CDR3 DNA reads TGTGCCAGTAGTATATCAAATCAGCCCCAGCATTTT. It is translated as CASSISNQPQHF.

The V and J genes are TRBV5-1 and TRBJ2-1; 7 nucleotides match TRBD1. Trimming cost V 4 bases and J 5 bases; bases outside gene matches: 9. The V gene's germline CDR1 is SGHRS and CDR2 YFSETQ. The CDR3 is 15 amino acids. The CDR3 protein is CASSNRQGIDNEQFF. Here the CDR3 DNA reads TGCGCCAGCAGCAACCGACAGGGTATCGACAATGAGCAGTTCTTC.

The CDR3 bases are TGTGCCAGCAGCCAAGATCTCGGGGGGGGCACTGAAGCTTTCTTT. Residues: CASSQDLGGGTEAFF. The chain employs TRBV4-2 and TRBJ1-1; D perhaps matches TRBD1 (5 bases). Trimming took 0 bases from V and 4 from J, leaving 12 bases between them. This CDR3 region has 15 residues. Germline lookup yields CDR1 LGHNA and CDR2 YNFKEQ.

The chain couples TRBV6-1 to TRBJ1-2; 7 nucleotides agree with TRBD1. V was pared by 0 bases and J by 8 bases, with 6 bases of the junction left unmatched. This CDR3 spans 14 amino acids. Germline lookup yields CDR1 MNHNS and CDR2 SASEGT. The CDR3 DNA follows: TGTGCCAGCAGTGAAGCGTCACAGGGGAACGGCTACACCTTC. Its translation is CASSEASQGNGYTF.

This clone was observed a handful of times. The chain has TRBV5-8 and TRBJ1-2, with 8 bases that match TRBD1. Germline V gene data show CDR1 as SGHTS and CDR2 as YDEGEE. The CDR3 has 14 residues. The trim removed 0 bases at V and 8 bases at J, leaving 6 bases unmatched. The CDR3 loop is CASSLVGDRGGYTF. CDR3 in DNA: TGTGCCAGCAGCTTGGTCGGCGACAGGGGCGGCTACACCTTC.

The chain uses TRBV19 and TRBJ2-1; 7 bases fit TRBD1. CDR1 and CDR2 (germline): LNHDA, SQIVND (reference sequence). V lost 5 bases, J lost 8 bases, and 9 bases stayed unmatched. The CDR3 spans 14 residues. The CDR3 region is CASSAYRGNDEQFF. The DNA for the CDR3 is TGTGCCAGTAGTGCCTACAGGGGAAACGATGAGCAGTTCTTC.

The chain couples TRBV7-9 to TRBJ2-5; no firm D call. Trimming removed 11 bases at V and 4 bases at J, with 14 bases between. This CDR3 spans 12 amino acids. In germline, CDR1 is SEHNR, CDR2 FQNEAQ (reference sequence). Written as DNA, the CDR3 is TGTGCCTCTGCGGTAACGGGAGAGACCCAGTACTTC. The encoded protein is CASAVTGETQYF. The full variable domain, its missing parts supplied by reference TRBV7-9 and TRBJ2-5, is DTGVSQNPRHKITKRGQNVTFRCDPISEHNRLYWYRQTLGQGPEFLTYFQNEAQLEKSRLLSDRFSAERPKGSFSTLEIQRTEQGDSAMYLCASAVTGETQYFGPGTRLLVL.

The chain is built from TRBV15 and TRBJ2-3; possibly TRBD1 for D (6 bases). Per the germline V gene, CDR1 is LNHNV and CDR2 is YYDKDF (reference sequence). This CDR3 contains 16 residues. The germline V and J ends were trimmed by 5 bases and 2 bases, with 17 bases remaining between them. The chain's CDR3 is CATSGRDNEITDTQYF. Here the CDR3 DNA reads TGTGCCACCAGCGGAAGGGACAATGAGATCACAGATACGCAGTATTTT.

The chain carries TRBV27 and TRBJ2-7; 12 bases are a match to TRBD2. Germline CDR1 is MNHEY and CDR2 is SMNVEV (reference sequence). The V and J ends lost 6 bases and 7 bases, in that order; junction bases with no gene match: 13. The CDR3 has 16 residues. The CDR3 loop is CASSATTSGGIREQYF. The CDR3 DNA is TGTGCCAGCAGCGCCACTACTAGCGGGGGGATCAGGGAGCAGTACTTC.